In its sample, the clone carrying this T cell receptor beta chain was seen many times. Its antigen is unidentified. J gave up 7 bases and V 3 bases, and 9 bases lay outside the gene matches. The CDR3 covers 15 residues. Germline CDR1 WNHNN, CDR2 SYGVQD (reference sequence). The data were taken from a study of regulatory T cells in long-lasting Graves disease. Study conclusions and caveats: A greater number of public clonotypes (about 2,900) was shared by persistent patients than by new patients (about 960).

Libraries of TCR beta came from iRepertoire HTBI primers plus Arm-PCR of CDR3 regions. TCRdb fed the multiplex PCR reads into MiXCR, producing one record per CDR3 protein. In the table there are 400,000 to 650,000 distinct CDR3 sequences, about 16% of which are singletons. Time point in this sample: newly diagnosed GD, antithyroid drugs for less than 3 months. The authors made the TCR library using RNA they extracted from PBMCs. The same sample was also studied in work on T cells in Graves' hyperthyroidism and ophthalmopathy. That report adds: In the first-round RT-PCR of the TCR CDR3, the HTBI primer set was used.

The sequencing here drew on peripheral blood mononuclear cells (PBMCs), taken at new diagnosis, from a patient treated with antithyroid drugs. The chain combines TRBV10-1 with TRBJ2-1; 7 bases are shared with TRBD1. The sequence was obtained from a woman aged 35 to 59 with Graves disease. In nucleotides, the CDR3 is TGCGCCAGCAGTGACCCGACAGGGCGAGAGAATGAGCAGTTCTTC. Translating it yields CASSDPTGRENEQFF.